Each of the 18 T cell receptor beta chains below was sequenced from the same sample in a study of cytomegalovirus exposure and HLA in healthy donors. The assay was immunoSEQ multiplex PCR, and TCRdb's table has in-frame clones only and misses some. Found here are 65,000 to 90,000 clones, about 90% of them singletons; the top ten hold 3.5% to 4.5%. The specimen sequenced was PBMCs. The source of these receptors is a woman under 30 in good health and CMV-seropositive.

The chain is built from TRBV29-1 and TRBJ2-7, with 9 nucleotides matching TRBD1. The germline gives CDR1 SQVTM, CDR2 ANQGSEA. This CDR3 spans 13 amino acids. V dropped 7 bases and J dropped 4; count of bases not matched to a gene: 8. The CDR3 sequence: CSATDRGSYEQYF. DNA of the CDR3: TGCAGCGCCACGGACAGGGGCAGTTACGAGCAGTACTTC.

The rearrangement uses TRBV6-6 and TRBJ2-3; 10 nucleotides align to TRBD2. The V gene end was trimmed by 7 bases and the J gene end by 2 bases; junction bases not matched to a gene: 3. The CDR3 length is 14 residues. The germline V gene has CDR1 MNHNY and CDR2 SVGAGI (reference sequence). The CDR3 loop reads CASTLAGHTDTQYF. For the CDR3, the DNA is TGTGCCAGCACACTAGCGGGGCACACAGATACGCAGTATTTT.

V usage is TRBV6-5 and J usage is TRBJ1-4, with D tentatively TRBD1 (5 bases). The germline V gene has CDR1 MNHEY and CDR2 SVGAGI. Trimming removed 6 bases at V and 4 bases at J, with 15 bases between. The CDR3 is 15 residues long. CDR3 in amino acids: CASRRASGGNEKLFF. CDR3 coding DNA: TGTGCCAGCAGGCGGGCTTCGGGGGGTAATGAAAAACTGTTTTTT.

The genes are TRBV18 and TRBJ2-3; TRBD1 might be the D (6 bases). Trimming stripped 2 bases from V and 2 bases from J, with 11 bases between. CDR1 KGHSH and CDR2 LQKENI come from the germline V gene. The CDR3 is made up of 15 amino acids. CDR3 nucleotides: TGTGCCAGCTCACCAAACAGGGCCTTCACAGATACGCAGTATTTT. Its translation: CASSPNRAFTDTQYF.

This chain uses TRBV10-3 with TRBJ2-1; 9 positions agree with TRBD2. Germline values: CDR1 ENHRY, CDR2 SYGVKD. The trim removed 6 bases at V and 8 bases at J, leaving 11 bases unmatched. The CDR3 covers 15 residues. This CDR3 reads CAIRTGLAGRDEQFF. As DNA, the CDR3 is TGTGCCATCAGAACCGGTCTAGCGGGAAGGGATGAGCAGTTCTTC.

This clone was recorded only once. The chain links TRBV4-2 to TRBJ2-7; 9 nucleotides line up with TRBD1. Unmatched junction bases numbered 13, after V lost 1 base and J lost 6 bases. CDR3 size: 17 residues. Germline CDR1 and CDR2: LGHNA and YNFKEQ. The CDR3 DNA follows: TGTGCCAGCAGCCAAGGAGGGCCGGGACAGGGTGGAGGCGAGCAGTACTTC. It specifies CASSQGGPGQGGGEQYF.

CDR3 protein: CASSRDKIYEQYF. CDR3 coding DNA: TGTGCCAGCAGCCGGGACAAGATATACGAGCAGTACTTC. This chain uses TRBV6-1 with TRBJ2-7, with D possibly being TRBD1 (6 bases). The CDR3 is 13 amino acids. Germline CDR1 MNHNS, CDR2 SASEGT. The V end lost 6 bases, the J end lost 4 bases, and 13 bases lay between the germline ends.

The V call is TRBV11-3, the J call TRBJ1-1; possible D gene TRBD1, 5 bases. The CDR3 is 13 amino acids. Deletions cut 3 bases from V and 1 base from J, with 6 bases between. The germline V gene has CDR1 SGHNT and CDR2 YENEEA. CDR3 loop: CASSLTANTEAFF. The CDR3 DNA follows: TGTGCCAGCAGCTTGACAGCGAACACTGAAGCTTTCTTT. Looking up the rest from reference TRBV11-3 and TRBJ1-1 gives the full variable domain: EAGVVQSPRYKIIEKKQPVAFWCNPISGHNTLYWYLQNLGQGPELLIRYENEEAVDDSQLPKDRFSAERLKGVDSTLKIQPAELGDSAVYLCASSLTANTEAFFGQGTRLTVV.

CDR3 protein: CASSESIGFTLHF. DNA of the CDR3: TGTGCCAGCAGTGAATCCATCGGTTTCACCCTCCACTTT. The chain couples TRBV2 to TRBJ1-6, with no clear D. Germline V lookup: CDR1 SNHLY, CDR2 FYNNEI. Trimming left V 2 bases short and J 14 bases short, with 13 bases between. This CDR3 has 13 residues.

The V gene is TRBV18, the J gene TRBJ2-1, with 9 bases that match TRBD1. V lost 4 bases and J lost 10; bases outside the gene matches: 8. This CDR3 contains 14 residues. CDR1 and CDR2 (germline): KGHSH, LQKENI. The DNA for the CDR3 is TGTGCCAGCTCACAAGGACAGGGGAGGACAGAGCAGTTCTTC. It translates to CASSQGQGRTEQFF. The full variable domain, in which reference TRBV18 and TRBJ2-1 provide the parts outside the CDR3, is NAGVMQNPRHLVRRRGQEARLRCSPMKGHSHVYWYRQLPEEGLKFMVYLQKENIIDESGMPKERFSAEFPKEGPSILRIQQVVRGDSAAYFCASSQGQGRTEQFFGPGTRLTVL.

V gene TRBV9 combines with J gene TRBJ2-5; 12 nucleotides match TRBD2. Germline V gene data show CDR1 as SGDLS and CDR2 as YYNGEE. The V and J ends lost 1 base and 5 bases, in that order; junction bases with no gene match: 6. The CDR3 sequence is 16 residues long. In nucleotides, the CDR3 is TGTGCCAGCAGCGTATCTAGCGGGGGGGCGTATGAGACCCAGTACTTC. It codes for CASSVSSGGAYETQYF.

The CDR3 region is CASSLGPTGDGYTF. In nucleotides, the CDR3 is TGTGCCAGCAGCTTGGGCCCTACAGGGGATGGCTACACCTTC. The chain combines TRBV5-6 with TRBJ1-2; TRBD1 aligns across 7 bases. The CDR3 contains 14 residues. Germline assignment: CDR1 SGHDT and CDR2 YYEEEE. V lost 0 bases and J lost 6; bases outside the gene matches: 5.

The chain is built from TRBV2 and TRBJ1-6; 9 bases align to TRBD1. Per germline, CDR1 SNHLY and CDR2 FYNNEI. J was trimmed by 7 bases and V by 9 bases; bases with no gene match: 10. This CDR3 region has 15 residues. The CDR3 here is CARGGAGTGNSPLHF. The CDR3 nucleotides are TGTGCCAGGGGAGGCGCCGGGACAGGGAATTCACCCCTCCACTTT.

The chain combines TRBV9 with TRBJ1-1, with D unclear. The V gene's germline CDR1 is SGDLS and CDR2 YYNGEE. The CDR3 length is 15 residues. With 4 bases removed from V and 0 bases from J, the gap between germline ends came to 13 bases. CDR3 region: CASSWAGNMNTEAFF. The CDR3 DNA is TGTGCCAGCAGCTGGGCGGGGAACATGAACACTGAAGCTTTCTTT.

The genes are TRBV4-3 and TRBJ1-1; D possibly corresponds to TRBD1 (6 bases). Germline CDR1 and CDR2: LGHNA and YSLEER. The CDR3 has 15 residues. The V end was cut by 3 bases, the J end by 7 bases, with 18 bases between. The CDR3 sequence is CASSQGRHKQGEAFF. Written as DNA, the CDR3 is TGCGCCAGCAGCCAGGGAAGGCACAAACAGGGTGAAGCTTTCTTT.

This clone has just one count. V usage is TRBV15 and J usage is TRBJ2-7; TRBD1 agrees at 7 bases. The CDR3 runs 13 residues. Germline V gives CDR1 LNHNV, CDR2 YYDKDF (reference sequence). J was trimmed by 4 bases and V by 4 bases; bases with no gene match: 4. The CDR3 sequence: CATSMGQIYEQYF. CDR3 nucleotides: TGTGCCACCAGCATGGGACAGATATACGAGCAGTACTTC. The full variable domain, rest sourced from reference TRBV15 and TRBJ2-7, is DAMVIQNPRYQVTQFGKPVTLSCSQTLNHNVMYWYQQKSSQAPKLLFHYYDKDFNNEADTPDNFQSRRPNTSFCFLDIRSPGLGDTAMYLCATSMGQIYEQYFGPGTRLTVT.

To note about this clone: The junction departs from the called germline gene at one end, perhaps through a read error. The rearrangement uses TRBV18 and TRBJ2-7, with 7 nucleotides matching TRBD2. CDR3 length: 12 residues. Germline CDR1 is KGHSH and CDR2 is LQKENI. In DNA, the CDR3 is TGTGCCAGCTCACCGAGGGACGGGGGGATCGCTTTC. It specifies CASSPRDGGIAF.

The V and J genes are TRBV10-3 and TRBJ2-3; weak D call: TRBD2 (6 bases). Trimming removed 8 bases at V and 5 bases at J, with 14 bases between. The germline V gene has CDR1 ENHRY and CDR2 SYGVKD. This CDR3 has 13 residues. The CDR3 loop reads CAIFQGGLDTQYF. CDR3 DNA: TGTGCCATCTTCCAGGGAGGCTTAGATACGCAGTATTTT.